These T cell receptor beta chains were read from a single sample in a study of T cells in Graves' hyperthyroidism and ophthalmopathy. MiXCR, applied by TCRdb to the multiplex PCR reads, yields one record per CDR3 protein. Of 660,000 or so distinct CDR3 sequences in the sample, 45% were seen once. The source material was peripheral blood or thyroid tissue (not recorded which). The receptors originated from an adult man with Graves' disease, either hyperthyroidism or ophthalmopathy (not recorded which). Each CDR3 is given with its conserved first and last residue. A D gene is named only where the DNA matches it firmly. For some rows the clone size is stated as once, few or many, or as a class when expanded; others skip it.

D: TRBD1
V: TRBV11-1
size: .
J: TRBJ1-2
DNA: TGTGCCAGCAGCACGACAGGGGGCGCAGATGGCTACACCTTC
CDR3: CASSTTGGADGYTF

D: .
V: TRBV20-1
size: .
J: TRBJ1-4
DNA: TGCAGTGCCGGTAGGGGGGATGAAAAACTGTTTTTT
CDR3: CSAGRGDEKLFF

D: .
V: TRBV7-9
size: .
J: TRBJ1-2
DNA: TGTGCCAGCAGCCGAATTTCAACCGGGACTAACTATGGCTACACCTTC
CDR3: CASSRISTGTNYGYTF

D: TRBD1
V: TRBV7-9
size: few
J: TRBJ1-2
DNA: TGTGCCAGCAGCCCTATAGGGACAGGGACGGACTATGGCTACACCTTC
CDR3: CASSPIGTGTDYGYTF

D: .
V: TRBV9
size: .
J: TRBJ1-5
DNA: TGTGCCAGTAGTATTGGCTGGGTATCCAATCAGCCCCAGCATTTT
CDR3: CASSIGWVSNQPQHF

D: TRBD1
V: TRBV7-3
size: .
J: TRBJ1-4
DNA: TGCGCCAGCAGCCAACCGGGACAGGGGGCTGAAAAACTGTTTTTT
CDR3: CASSQPGQGAEKLFF

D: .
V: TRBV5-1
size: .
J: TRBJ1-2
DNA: TGCGCCAGCAGCTTAGACAGTGTCACCGGCTGCACCTTC
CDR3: CASSLDSVTGCTF

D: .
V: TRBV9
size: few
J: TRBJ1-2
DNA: TGTGCCAGCAGCGTAGAGGAGGTTCCTAACTATGGCTACACCTTC
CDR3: CASSVEEVPNYGYTF

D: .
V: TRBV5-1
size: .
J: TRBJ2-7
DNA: TGCGCCAGCAGCTTGGCCGCCCCCTACGAGCAGTACTTC
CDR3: CASSLAAPYEQYF

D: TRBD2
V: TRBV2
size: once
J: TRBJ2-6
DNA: TGCGCCAGCAGCCCTAGCGGGACTGGTGGGGCCAACGTCCTGACTTTC
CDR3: CASSPSGTGGANVLTF

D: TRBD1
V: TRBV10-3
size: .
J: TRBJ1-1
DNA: TGTGCCAGCAGTGACCCGGACAGGGTAGATTACACTGAAGCTTTCTTT
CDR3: CASSDPDRVDYTEAFF

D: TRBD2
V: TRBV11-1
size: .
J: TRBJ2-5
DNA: TGTGCCAGCAGCGCGACCGGGGGTAGCGGGCAAGAGACCCAGTACTTC
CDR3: CASSATGGSGQETQYF

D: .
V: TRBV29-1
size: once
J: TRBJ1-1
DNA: TGCAGCGTTGAAGATGGGATGGCTTTCTTT
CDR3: CSVEDGMAFF

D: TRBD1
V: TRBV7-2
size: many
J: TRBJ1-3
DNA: TGTGCCAGCAGCCCCACAGGGGGCGCGAAGTATTTT
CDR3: CASSPTGGAKYF

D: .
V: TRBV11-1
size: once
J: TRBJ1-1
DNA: TGTGCCAGCAGCTCAAAGCTGGGCACTGAAGCTTTCTTT
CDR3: CASSSKLGTEAFF

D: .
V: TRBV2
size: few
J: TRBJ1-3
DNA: TGTGCCAGCAGAATCCCCCCGACGGCCACCTCTGGAAACACCATATATTTT
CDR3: CASRIPPTATSGNTIYF

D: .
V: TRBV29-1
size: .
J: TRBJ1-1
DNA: TGCAGCTTAAGGTGGTCCAGGGGCGCGGACACTGAAGCTTTCTTT
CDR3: CSLRWSRGADTEAFF

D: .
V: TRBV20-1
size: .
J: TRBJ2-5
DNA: TGCAGTGCGCCCCGGACGGGGGAGACCCAGTACTTC
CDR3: CSAPRTGETQYF

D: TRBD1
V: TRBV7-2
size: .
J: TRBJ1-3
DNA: TGTGCCAGCAACTTAATGGCAGGGGGCGGAAACACCATATATTTT
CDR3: CASNLMAGGGNTIYF

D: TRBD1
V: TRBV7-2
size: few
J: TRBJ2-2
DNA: TGTGCCAGCAGCTTAAGGACAGGGGCTACGAACACCGGGGAGCTGTTTTTT
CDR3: CASSLRTGATNTGELFF

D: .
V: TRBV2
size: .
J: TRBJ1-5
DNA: TGTGCCAGCAGTGCTATCCCCGGGGCTAGCAATCAGCCCCAGCATTTT
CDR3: CASSAIPGASNQPQHF

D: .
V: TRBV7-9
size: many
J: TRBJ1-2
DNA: TGTGCCAGCAGCTTAGCAGCTGACTATGGCTACACCTTC
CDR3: CASSLAADYGYTF

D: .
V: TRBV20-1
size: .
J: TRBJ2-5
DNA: TGCAGTGCTAGCGCTGGACCGGGGGAACAGCCCCAGTACTTC
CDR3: CSASAGPGEQPQYF

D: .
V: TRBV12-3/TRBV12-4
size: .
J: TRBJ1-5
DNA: TGTGCCAGCTCACCGACAGGCCATCCCAATCAGCCCCAGCATTTT
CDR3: CASSPTGHPNQPQHF

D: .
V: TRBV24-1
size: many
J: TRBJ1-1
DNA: TGTGCCACCAGTGACAGGGGAGGCACTGAAGCTTTCTTT
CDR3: CATSDRGGTEAFF

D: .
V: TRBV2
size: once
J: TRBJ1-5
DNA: TGTGCCAGCAGTGTTAGTGTGGGGCAGGGCTATCAGCCCCAGCATTTT
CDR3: CASSVSVGQGYQPQHF

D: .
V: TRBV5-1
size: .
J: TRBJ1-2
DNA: TGCGCCAGCAGCTTAAGTAAAGGGGACGGCTACACCTTC
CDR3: CASSLSKGDGYTF

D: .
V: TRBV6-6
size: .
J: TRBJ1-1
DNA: TGTACCACGGGGGACACTGAAGCTTTCTTT
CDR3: CTTGDTEAFF

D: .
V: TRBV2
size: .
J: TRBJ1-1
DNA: TGTGCCAGCAACTTGGGGCAGTACACTGAAGCTTTCTTT
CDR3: CASNLGQYTEAFF

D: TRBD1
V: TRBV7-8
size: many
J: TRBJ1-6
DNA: TGTGCCAGCAGCTTCGAGACAGGGGAAGGAAATAATTCACCCCTCCACTTT
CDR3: CASSFETGEGNNSPLHF

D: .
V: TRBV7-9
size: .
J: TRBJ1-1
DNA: TGTGCCAGCAGCTTAGGGACGACCAACCCTGAAGCTTTCTTT
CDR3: CASSLGTTNPEAFF

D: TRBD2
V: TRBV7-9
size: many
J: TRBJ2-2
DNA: TGTGCCAGCAGCCCACCTAGCGGGAGGGCCACCGGGGAGCTGTTTTTT
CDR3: CASSPPSGRATGELFF

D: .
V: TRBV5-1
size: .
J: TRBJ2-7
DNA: TGCGCCAGCAGCTTTGGAGGAATCGACGAGCAGTACTTC
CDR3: CASSFGGIDEQYF

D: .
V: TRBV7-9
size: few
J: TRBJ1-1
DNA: TGTGCCAGCAGCTTACTACCGGGGAGGTGGAACACTGAAGCTTTCTTT
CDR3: CASSLLPGRWNTEAFF

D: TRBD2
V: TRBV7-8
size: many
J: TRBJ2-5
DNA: TGTGCCAGCAGCGCAATCGTAGCGGGGACCGGGGCCCAGTACTTC
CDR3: CASSAIVAGTGAQYF

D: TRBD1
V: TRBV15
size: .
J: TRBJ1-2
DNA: TGTGCCACCAGCAGGGACAGGGGGCCTCAAGTCTTTGGCTACACCTTC
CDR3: CATSRDRGPQVFGYTF

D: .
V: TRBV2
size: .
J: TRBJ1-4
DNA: TGTGCTAGCAGCGATATAGGGTGGAGGGGCGAAAAACTGTTTTTT
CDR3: CASSDIGWRGEKLFF

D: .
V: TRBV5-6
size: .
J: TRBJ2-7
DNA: TGTGCCAGCAGCTTATTTGAGGAGCAGTACTTC
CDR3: CASSLFEEQYF

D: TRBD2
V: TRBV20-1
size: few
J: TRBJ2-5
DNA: TGCAGTGCCCCAGCCGGGACTAGTGTGGAGACCCAGTACTTC
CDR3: CSAPAGTSVETQYF

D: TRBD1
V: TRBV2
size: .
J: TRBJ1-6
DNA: TGTGCCAGCAGGGACAGGGCCGGGGGGTCCTATAATTCACCCCTCCACTTT
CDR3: CASRDRAGGSYNSPLHF

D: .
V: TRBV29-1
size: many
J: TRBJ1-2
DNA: TGCAGCGTTGAAGGGGATAAGGACGGCTACACCTTC
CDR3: CSVEGDKDGYTF

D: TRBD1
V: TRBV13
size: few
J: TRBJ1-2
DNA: TGTGCCAGCAGCTCAGGGGGCAGTGCCTACACCTTC
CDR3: CASSSGGSAYTF

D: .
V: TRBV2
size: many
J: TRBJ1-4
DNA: TGTGCCAGCGGAGTGGGTAAAGTCTCCGAAAAACTGTTTTTT
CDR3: CASGVGKVSEKLFF

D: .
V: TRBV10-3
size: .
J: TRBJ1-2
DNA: TGTGCCATCAGTCCGGAACAGGGTAACTATGGCTACACCTTC
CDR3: CAISPEQGNYGYTF

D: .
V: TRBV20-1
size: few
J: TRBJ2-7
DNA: TGCAGTGCTAGTAGACAGGGGAGGGCTTACGAGCAGTACTTC
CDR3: CSASRQGRAYEQYF

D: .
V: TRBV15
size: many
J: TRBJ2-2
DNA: TGTGCCACCAGCAACACTAGGACCGGGGAGCTGTTTTTT
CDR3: CATSNTRTGELFF

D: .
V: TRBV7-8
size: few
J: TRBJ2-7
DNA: TGTGCCAGCAGCCAACGGAACTACGAGCAGTACTTC
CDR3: CASSQRNYEQYF

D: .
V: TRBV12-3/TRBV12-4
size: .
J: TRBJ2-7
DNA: TGTGCCAGCAGTTTATGGCGGGTTGGGAACGACGAGCAGTACTTC
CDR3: CASSLWRVGNDEQYF

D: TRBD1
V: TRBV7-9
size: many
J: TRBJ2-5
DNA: TGTGCCAGCAGCCAGGACAGGCAAGAGACCCAGTACTTC
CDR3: CASSQDRQETQYF

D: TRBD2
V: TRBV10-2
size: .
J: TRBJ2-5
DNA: TGCGCCAGCAGTGAGTCGGGGACTAGCGCAGAGACCCAGTACTTC
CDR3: CASSESGTSAETQYF

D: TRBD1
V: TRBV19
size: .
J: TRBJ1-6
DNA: TGTGCCAGTAGAGAAGACAGGGTTTCACCCCTCCACTTT
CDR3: CASREDRVSPLHF

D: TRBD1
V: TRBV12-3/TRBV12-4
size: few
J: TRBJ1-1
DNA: TGTGCCAGCAGTACGGACAGGGTGAACACTGAAGCTTTCTTT
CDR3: CASSTDRVNTEAFF

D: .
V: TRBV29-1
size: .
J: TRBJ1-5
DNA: TGCAGCGTTGGTACAGGGAGGTCTCAGCATTTT
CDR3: CSVGTGRSQHF

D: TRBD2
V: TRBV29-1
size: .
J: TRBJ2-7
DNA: TGCAGCTTGGATTCTAGCGGAGCCTACGAGCAGTACTTC
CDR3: CSLDSSGAYEQYF